A selection of T cell receptor beta chains follows, all from one sample in a study of PD-1 and CTLA-4 blockade in melanoma. Profiled with immunoSEQ multiplex PCR; TCRdb holds only in-frame clones, not every one. This table has 20,000 to 25,000 clones, around 89% appearing once. The material sequenced was CD8+ T cells from peripheral blood, taken before anti-PD-1 treatment. The receptors derive from a human donor with melanoma. CDR3s include the opening cysteine and the closing phenylalanine or tryptophan. Each record gives: J gene, clone size, V gene, D gene, CDR3 DNA, CDR3 protein. D genes are given only for firm matches. The size entry is marked missing in some rows and otherwise reads once, few, many or a size class.

>TRBJ2-7|-|TRBV5-4|TRBD1
TGTGCCAGCAGCTCCCGGGACAGGGGTCACGAGCAGTACTTC
CASSSRDRGHEQYF
>TRBJ1-4|-|TRBV29-1|-
TGCAGCGTTGAAGTGGCGGGGCTTGGTGAAAAACTGTTTTTT
CSVEVAGLGEKLFF
>TRBJ2-1|once|TRBV27|TRBD2
TGTGCCAGCAGTTACTATAGCGGGAGTGGGGATGAGCAGTTCTTC
CASSYYSGSGDEQFF
>TRBJ1-1|once|TRBV3-1/TRBV3-2|-
TGTGCCAGCAGCCAACCTTTTGAGAACTTCGGGGGTGGGAACACTGAAGCTTTCTTT
CASSQPFENFGGGNTEAFF
>TRBJ2-7|-|TRBV6-5|TRBD2
TGTGCCAGCAGTTATGGGGCCGGGGGGTCCTACGAGCAGTACTTC
CASSYGAGGSYEQYF
>TRBJ2-2|once|TRBV15|TRBD1
TGTGCCACCAGCAGAGTCACAGGGGCCGGGGAGCTGTTTTTT
CATSRVTGAGELFF
>TRBJ1-1|-|TRBV28|TRBD1
TGTGCCAGCAGTTTAGGGAACCAGGGGGCGAACGCTGAAGCTTTCTTT
CASSLGNQGANAEAFF
>TRBJ1-2|-|TRBV20-1|-
TGCAGTGTTATCGCGCAGGGTCCCTTC
CSVIAQGPF
>TRBJ2-7|-|TRBV7-2|TRBD1
TGTGCCAGCAGCTCAATCCCGGGACAGCTTACTACTCGTGCCCTCGAGCAGTACTTC
CASSSIPGQLTTRALEQYF
>TRBJ1-1|-|TRBV6-1|TRBD1
TGTGCCAGCAGTGACCTGACAGGGTTGACTGAAGCTTTCTTT
CASSDLTGLTEAFF
>TRBJ2-5|-|TRBV7-9|TRBD1
TGTGCCAGCAGCTTAGCTTTCCCGACAGGGTCCCAAGAGACCCAGTACTTC
CASSLAFPTGSQETQYF
>TRBJ1-5|-|TRBV28|TRBD1
TGTGCCAGCAGTTTGGGGACAGGGTATCAGCCCCAGCATTTT
CASSLGTGYQPQHF
>TRBJ2-7|-|TRBV4-1|-
TGCGCCAGCAGCCACCGAACTAAGATGGGGGAGCAGTACTTC
CASSHRTKMGEQYF
>TRBJ2-7|-|TRBV5-4|TRBD1
TGTGCCAGCAGCTTGAGCGGACAGGGGGGGAACGAGCAGTACTTC
CASSLSGQGGNEQYF
>TRBJ2-1|-|TRBV10-3|-
TGTGCCATTCTGGACAGTGAACTCAATGAGCAGTTCTTC
CAILDSELNEQFF
>TRBJ2-2|-|TRBV4-3|TRBD2
TGCGCCAGCAGCCAAGATAGGGCTAGCGGGGGGGCCACCGGGGAGCTGTTTTTT
CASSQDRASGGATGELFF
>TRBJ1-1|-|TRBV18|-
TGTGCCAGCTCACCAGGAGGGGGTGACACTGAAGCTTTCTTT
CASSPGGGDTEAFF
>TRBJ1-1|few|TRBV7-8|-
TGTGCCAGCAGCTCACAGGGTTTAGGGGACACTGAAGCTTTCTTT
CASSSQGLGDTEAFF
>TRBJ1-1|-|TRBV30|-
TGTGCCTGGAGTGCACCGGCCGGGGCAAGAATCGAAGCTTTCTTT
CAWSAPAGARIEAFF
>TRBJ1-3|-|TRBV15|-
TGTGCCACCAGCAGAGATAGAGTCTCTGGAAACACCATATATTTT
CATSRDRVSGNTIYF
>TRBJ1-2|few|TRBV7-8|-
TGTGCCAGCAGCTTTAATAATTACTATGGCTACACCTTC
CASSFNNYYGYTF
>TRBJ2-6|few|TRBV7-6|-
TGTGCCAGCAGTCCCGGACCCTCTGGGGCCAACGTCCTGACTTTC
CASSPGPSGANVLTF
>TRBJ1-5|few|TRBV19|-
TGTGCCAGTAGTCGTCCGGCGGGGGCCAATCAGCCCCAGCATTTT
CASSRPAGANQPQHF
>TRBJ2-2|-|TRBV7-9|-
TGTGCCAGCAGCTTATCCCCCCCAGGGGCGAACACCGGGGAGCTGTTTTTT
CASSLSPPGANTGELFF
>TRBJ2-1|once|TRBV6-1|-
TGTGCCAGCAGTGACGCTATACGGGTCTCCTTTAATGAGCAGTTCTTC
CASSDAIRVSFNEQFF
>TRBJ1-2|-|TRBV11-2|-
TGTGCCAGCAGCTCCCGTCGGGGGGACTATGGCTACACCTTC
CASSSRRGDYGYTF
>TRBJ1-1|-|TRBV6-5|-
TGTGCCAGCGAGGCGGGGGAAACTGAAGCTTTCTTT
CASEAGETEAFF
>TRBJ1-2|-|TRBV30|-
TGTGCCTGGACCACCGGGGGAGATGGCTACACCTTC
CAWTTGGDGYTF
>TRBJ1-6|-|TRBV2|-
TGTGCCAGCAGTGACTCGGGTCTCTATTCACCCCTCCACTTT
CASSDSGLYSPLHF
>TRBJ2-7|once|TRBV6-4|TRBD1
TGTGCCAGCAGTGACCTGGGACAGTTGAGCTACGAGCAGTACTTC
CASSDLGQLSYEQYF
>TRBJ2-1|-|TRBV15|TRBD1
TGTGCCACCAGTAGACAGGGTTACAATGAGCAGTTCTTC
CATSRQGYNEQFF
>TRBJ2-7|-|TRBV5-8|-
TGTGCCAGCTTCGAGGGCGGCGAGCAGTACTTC
CASFEGGEQYF
>TRBJ2-7|-|TRBV7-6|-
TGTGCCAGCAGCTTAGCGGGCAGGGCCGACGAGCAGTACTTC
CASSLAGRADEQYF
>TRBJ2-5|-|TRBV6-2/TRBV6-3|-
TGTGCCAGCAGTGTGTTTGCGACAGAAGAGACCCAGTACTTC
CASSVFATEETQYF
>TRBJ1-1|-|TRBV6-6|-
TGTGCCAGCAGACCCGGAGGCATGAACACTGAAGCTTTCTTT
CASRPGGMNTEAFF
>TRBJ1-3|-|TRBV19|-
TGTGCCAGTGGGGACGGTAGCTCTGGAAACACCATATATTTT
CASGDGSSGNTIYF
>TRBJ1-2|-|TRBV5-4|TRBD1
TGTGCCAGCAGCCCCCTCCCTGGACAGGGCGCAGGCTACACCTTC
CASSPLPGQGAGYTF
>TRBJ2-3|-|TRBV7-9|-
TGTGCCGCGAGCCAGGCTCTAACAGATACGCAGTATTTT
CAASQALTDTQYF
>TRBJ1-1|-|TRBV7-8|-
TGTGCCAGCAGCTTAGGGCAGGTGAAAGCTTTCTTT
CASSLGQVKAFF
>TRBJ2-7|-|TRBV27|-
TGTGCCAGCAGTTTAGGCGAAGCCGATGAAGGGGACGAGCAGTACTTC
CASSLGEADEGDEQYF
>TRBJ2-1|-|TRBV10-3|-
TGTGCCACCGGACCTAGCTCCTACAATGAGCAGTTCTTC
CATGPSSYNEQFF
>TRBJ2-7|-|TRBV7-2|TRBD1
TGTGCCAGCAGCTTGGGGACAGGGAACGCCTACGAGCAGTACTTC
CASSLGTGNAYEQYF
>TRBJ2-7|-|TRBV14|-
TGTGCCAGCAGCTCCGGGATTTTCTCCTACGAGCAGTACTTC
CASSSGIFSYEQYF
>TRBJ2-1|-|TRBV7-9|TRBD1
TGTGCCACCCATGACAGGGGCAATGAGCAGTTCTTC
CATHDRGNEQFF
>TRBJ1-1|-|TRBV4-3|-
TGCGCCAGCAGCCAAGAATTGGGAGGTGAAGCTTTCTTT
CASSQELGGEAFF
>TRBJ1-1|-|TRBV7-9|-
TGTGCCAGCAGCTTACTTCCAGGGCAGGGGAACACTGAAGCTTTCTTT
CASSLLPGQGNTEAFF
>TRBJ2-1|-|TRBV29-1|TRBD2
TGCAGCGCCAGTGGGGGGGACTACAATGAGCAGTTCTTC
CSASGGDYNEQFF